Listed here is a single T cell receptor (beta chain). Antigen unknown. Investigators performed immunoSEQ version v3.0 at survey level. Using immunoSEQ multiplex PCR, the repertoire was profiled, and TCRdb retains in-frame clones only, with some absent. The sample records 25,000 to 35,000 clones, approximately 92% being singletons. All donors provided no fewer than one pre-ART and no fewer than two post-ART PBMC samples. The CDR3 consists of 14 residues. Germline CDR1 is MNHNY and CDR2 is SVGAGI (reference sequence). V was cut by 2 bases and J by 3 bases, with 7 bases left in between. This sample was taken from a study of long-term antiretroviral therapy in people with HIV. In the study overall: The earliest specimens came about a decade ahead of the 2015 immediate-ART recommendation. Study outcomes and limitations: Once patients were on ART, diversity went higher but still fell short of transplant donor controls. The repertoire was dominated at all time points by clones expanded before ART.

The input for sequencing was unsorted PBMCs, taken more than 5 years after starting antiretroviral therapy. The TCR originated in a woman aged 40 to 50 with HIV. This chain joins TRBV6-6 and TRBJ2-2; D not certain. The CDR3, as DNA: TGTGCCAGCAGTTACAGGTCTCACACCGGGGAGCTGTTTTTT. Residues: CASSYRSHTGELFF.